This T cell receptor beta chain is from a study of PD-L1 blockade in urothelial cancer. Specified time point: peripheral blood 6 weeks after treatment start. Some clones are missing from TCRdb's copy, which holds only in-frame ones; the method was immunoSEQ multiplex PCR. The table lists about 130,000 clones, more than 75% of them singletons. The ends lost 0 bases at V and 2 bases at J; junction bases unmatched: 1. This CDR3 comprises 14 residues. The V gene's germline CDR1 is MNHNS and CDR2 SASEGT. The receptor was isolated from a man aged 50-60 years with urothelial cancer. The sequenced sample was PBMCs, obtained around atezolizumab (anti-PD-L1) treatment. V gene TRBV6-1 combines with J gene TRBJ2-7, with TRBD2 matching over 7 bases. The CDR3 DNA reads TGTGCCAGCAGTGAAGCTACTAGCGCCTACGAGCAGTACTTC. It codes for CASSEATSAYEQYF.